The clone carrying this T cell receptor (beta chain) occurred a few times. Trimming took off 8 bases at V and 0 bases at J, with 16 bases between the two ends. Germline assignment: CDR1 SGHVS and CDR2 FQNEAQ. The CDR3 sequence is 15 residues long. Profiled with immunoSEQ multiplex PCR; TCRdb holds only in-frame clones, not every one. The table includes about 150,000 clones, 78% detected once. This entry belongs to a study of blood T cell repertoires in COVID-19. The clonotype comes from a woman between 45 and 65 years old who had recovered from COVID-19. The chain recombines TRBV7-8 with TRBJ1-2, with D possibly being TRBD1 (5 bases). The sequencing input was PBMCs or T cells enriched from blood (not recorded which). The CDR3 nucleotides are TGTGCCAGCTCGAGGGAGGGGAGCGCTAACTATGGCTACACCTTC. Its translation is CASSREGSANYGYTF. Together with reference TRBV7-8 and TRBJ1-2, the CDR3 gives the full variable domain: GAGVSQSPRYKVAKRGQDVALRCDPISGHVSLFWYQQALGQGPEFLTYFQNEAQLDKSGLPSDRFFAERPEGSVSTLKIQRTQQEDSAVYLCASSREGSANYGYTFGSGTRLTVV.